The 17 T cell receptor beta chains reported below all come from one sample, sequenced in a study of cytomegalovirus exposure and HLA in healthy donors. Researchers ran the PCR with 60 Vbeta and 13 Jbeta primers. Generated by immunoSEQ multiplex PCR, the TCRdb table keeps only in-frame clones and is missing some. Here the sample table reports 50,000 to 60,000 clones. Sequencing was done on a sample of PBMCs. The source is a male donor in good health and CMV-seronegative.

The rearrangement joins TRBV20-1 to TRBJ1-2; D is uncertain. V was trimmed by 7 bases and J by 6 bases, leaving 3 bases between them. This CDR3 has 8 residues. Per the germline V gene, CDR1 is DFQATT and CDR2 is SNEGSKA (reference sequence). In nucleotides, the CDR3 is TGCAGTGTAAATGGCTACACCTTC. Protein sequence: CSVNGYTF.

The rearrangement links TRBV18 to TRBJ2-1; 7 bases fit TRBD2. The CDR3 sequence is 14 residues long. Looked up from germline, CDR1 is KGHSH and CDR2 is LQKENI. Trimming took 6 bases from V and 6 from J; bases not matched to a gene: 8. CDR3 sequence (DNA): TGTGCCAGCTCGGGAGGGACCGCACGCAATGAGCAGTTCTTC. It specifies CASSGGTARNEQFF.

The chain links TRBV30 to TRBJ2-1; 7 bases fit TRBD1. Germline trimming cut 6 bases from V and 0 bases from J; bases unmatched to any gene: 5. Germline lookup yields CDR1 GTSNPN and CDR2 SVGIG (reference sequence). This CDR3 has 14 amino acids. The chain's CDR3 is CACHRDSSYNEQFF. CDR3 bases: TGTGCCTGTCACCGGGACAGCTCCTACAATGAGCAGTTCTTC.

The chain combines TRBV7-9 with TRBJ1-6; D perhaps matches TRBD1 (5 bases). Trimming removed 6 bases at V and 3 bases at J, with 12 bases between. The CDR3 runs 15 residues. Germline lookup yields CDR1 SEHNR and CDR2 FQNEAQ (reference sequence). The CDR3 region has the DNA TGTGCCAGCAGGCCGCGACAGAGCTATAATTCACCCCTCCACTTT. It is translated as CASRPRQSYNSPLHF.

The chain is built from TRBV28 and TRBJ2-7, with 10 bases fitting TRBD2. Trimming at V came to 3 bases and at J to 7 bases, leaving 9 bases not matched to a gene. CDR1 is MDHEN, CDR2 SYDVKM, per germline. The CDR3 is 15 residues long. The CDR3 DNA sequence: TGTGCCAGCAGTTTCCCTAGCGGGGGAGGCGGGGAGCAGTACTTC. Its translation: CASSFPSGGGGEQYF.

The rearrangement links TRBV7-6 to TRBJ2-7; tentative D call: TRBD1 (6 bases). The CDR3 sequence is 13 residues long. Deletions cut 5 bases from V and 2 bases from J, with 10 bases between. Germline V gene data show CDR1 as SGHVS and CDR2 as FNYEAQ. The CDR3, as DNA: TGTGCCAGCAGCGGGGACAACGCCTACGAGCAGTACTTC. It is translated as CASSGDNAYEQYF.

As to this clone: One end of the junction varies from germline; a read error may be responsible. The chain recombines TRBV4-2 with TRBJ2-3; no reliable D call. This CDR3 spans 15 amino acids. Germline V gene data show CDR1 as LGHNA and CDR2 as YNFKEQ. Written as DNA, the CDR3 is TGTGCCAGCAGCCAAGAACTGAGCCGCACAGATAAGCAGTATTTT. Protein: CASSQELSRTDKQYF.

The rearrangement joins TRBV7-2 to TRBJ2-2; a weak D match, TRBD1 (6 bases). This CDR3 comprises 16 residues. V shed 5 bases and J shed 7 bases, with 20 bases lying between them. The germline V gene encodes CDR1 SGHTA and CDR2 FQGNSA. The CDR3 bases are TGTGCCAGCAGCCTCATGGGGGCAGGGGATGGCGGGGAGCTGTTTTTT. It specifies CASSLMGAGDGGELFF.

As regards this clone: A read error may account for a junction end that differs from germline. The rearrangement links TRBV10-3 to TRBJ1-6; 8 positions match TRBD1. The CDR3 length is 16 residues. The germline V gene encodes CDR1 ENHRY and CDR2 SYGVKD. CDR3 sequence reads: CASRHRQGKGNSPLHF. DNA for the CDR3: TGTGCCAGCAGGCACAGACAGGGGAAGGGTAATTCACCCCTACACTTT.

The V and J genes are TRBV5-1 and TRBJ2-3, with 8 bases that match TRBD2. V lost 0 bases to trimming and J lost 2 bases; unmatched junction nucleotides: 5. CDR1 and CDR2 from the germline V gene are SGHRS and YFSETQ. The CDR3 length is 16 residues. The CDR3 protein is CASSLGVSGITDTQYF. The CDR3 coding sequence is TGCGCCAGCAGCTTGGGTGTTAGCGGGATCACAGATACGCAGTATTTT.

CDR3 amino acids: CASSEQEGIIVDGYTF. DNA of the CDR3: TGTGCCAGCAGTGAGCAGGAGGGGATCATCGTGGATGGCTACACCTTC. The genes are TRBV2 and TRBJ1-2; tentatively, D is TRBD1 (5 bases). The CDR3 runs to 16 residues. Germline V gene sequence: CDR1 SNHLY, CDR2 FYNNEI. Trimming shortened V by 3 bases and J by 6 bases, and 20 bases separated the two germline ends.

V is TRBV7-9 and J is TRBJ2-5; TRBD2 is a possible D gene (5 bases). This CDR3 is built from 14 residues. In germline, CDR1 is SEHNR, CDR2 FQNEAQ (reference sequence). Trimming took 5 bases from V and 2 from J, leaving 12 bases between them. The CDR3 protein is CASSPEREQETQYF. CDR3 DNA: TGTGCCAGCAGCCCGGAAAGGGAGCAAGAGACCCAGTACTTC.

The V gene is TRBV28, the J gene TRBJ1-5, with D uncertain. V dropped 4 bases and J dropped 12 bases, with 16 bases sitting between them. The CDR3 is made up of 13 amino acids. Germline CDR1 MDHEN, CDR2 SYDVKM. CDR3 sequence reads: CASSSFEIIDQHF. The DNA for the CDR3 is TGTGCCAGCAGTTCCTTCGAGATAATAGACCAGCATTTT.

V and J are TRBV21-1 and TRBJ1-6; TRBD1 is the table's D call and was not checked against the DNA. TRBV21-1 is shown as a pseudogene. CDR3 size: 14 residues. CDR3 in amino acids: CASSTGVLGSPLHF. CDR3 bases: TGTGCCAGCAGCACAGGGGTCCTTGGTTCACCCCTCCACTTT.

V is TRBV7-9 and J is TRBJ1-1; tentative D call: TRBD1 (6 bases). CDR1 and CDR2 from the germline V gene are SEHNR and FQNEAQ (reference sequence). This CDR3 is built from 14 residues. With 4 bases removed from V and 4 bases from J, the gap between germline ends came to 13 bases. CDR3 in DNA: TGTGCCAGCAGCTCAGGGGTCAGCGCCACTGAAGCTTTCTTT. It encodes CASSSGVSATEAFF.

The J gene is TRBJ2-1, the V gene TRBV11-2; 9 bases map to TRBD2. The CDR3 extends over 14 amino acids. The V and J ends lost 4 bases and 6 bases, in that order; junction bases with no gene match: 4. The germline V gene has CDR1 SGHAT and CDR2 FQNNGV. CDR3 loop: CASSSTSGANEQFF. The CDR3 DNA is TGTGCCAGCAGCTCGACTAGCGGCGCCAATGAGCAGTTCTTC.

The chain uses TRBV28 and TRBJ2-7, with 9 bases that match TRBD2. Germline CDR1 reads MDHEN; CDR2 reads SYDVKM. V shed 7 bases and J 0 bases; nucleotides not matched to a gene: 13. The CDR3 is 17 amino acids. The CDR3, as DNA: TGTGCCAGCACCTCTCGGAGGGCGGGGGGGCTCTCCTACGAGCAGTACTTC. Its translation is CASTSRRAGGLSYEQYF.